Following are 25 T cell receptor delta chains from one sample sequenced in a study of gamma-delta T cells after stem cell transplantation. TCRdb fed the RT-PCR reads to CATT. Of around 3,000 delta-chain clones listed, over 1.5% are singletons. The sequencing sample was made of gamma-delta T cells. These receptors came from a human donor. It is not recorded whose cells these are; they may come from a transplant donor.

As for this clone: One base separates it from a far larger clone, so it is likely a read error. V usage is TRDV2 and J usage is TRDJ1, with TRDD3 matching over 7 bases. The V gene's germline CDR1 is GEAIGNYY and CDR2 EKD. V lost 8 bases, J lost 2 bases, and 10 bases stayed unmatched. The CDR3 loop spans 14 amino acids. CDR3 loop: CAYVLVGETDKLIF. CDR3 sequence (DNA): TGTGCCTATGTCCTAGTGGGGGAGACCGATAAACTCATCTTT.

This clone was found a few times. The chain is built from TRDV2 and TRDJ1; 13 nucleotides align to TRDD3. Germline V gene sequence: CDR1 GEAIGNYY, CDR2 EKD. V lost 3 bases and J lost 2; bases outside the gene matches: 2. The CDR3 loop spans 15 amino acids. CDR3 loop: CACDRLGDTTDKLIF. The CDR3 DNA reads TGTGCCTGTGACCGACTGGGGGATACGACCGATAAACTCATCTTT.

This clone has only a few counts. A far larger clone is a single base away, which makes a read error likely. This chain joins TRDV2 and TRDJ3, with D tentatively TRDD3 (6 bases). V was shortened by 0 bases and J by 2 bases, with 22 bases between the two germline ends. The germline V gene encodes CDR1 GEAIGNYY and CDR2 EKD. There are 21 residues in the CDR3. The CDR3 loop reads CACDTAERGRDSPWDTRQMFF. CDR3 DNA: TGTGCCTGTGACACCGCGGAGAGAGGGAGGGATAGCCCCTGGGACACCCGACAGATGTTTTTC.

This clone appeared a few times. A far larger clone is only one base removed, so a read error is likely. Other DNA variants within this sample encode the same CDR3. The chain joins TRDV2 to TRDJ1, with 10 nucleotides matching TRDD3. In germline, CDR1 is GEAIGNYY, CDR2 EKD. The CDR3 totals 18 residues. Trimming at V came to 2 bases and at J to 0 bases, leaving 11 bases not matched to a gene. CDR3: CACDSVLGDKGDTDKLIF. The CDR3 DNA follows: TGTGCCTGTGACAGTGTGCTGGGGGATAAGGGGGACACCGATAAACTCATCTTT.

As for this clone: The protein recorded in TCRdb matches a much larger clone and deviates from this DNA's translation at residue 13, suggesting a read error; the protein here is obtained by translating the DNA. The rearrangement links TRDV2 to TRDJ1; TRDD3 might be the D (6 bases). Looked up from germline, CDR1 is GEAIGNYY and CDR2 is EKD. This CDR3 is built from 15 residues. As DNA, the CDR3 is TGTGCCTGTGACACCCTTAGTGGGGGGCGCGATAAACCCATCTTT. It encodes CACDTLSGGRDKPIF.

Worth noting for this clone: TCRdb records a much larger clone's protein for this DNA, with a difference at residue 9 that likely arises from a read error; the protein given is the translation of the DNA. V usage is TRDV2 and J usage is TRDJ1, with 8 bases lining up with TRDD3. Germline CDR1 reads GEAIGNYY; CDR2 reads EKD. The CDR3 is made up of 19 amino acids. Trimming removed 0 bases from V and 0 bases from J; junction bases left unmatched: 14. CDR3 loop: CACDTVLGGPFPYTDKLIF. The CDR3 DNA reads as TGTGCCTGTGACACCGTACTGGGGGGTCCGTTCCCGTACACCGATAAACTCATCTTT.

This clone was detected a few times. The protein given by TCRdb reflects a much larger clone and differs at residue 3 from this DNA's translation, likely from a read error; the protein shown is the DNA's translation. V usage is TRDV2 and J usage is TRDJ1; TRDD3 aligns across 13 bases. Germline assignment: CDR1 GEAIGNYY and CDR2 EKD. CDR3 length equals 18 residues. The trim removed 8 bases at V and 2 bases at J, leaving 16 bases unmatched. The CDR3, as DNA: TGTGCCTATGTTTCTCTGACTGGGGGATACGAAGAGACCGATAAACTCATCTTT. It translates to CAYVSLTGGYEETDKLIF.

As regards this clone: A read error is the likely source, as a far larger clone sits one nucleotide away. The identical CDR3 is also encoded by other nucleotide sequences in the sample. The chain's CDR3 is CACLLLGDKGDKLIF. For the CDR3, the DNA is TGTGCCTGTCTTCTACTGGGAGATAAGGGCGATAAACTCATCTTT. This chain links TRDV2 with TRDJ1; possible D gene TRDD3, 6 bases. The germline V gene encodes CDR1 GEAIGNYY and CDR2 EKD. The CDR3 totals 15 residues. V lost 6 bases and J 4 bases, leaving 20 bases between the germline ends.

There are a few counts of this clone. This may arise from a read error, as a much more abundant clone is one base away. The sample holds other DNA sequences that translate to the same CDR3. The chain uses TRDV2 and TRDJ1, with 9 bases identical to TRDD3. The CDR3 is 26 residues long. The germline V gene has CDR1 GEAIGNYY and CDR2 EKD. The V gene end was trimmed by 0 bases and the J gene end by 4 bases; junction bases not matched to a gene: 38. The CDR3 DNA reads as TGTGCCTGTGACACCGTGATCCCAGCCGAGCGAGGAGTCCGGGGATACGCTGGCGGACCTCGCGATAAACTCATCTTT. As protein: CACDTVIPAERGVRGYAGGPRDKLIF.

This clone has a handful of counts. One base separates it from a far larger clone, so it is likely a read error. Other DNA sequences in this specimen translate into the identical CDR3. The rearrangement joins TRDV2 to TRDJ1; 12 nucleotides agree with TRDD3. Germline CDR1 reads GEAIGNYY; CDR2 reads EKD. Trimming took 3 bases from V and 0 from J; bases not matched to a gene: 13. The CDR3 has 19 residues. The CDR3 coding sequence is TGTGCCTGTGACCCGGTACTGGGGGATACACAGCTGTACACCGATAAACTCATCTTT. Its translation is CACDPVLGDTQLYTDKLIF.

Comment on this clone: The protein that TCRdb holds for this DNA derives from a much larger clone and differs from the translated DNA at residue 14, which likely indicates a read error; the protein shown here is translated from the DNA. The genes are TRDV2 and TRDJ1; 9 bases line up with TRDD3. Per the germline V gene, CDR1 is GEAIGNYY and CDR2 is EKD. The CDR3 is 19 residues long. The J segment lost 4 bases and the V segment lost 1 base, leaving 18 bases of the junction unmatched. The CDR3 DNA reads TGTGCCTGTGACACTCTGGGGGATTCAACCCTCCCATTCATCGATAAACTCATCTTT. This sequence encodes CACDTLGDSTLPFIDKLIF.

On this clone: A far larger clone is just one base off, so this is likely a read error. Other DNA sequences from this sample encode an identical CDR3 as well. The CDR3 nucleotides are TGTGCCTGTGACACCGTTGGCGGGGGATACGCGGAGTACACCGATAAACTCATCTTT. Translation: CACDTVGGGYAEYTDKLIF. The V and J genes are TRDV2 and TRDJ1; 10 positions match TRDD3. The ends lost 0 bases at V and 0 bases at J; junction bases unmatched: 12. The germline CDR1 and CDR2 sequences are GEAIGNYY and EKD. There are 19 residues in the CDR3.

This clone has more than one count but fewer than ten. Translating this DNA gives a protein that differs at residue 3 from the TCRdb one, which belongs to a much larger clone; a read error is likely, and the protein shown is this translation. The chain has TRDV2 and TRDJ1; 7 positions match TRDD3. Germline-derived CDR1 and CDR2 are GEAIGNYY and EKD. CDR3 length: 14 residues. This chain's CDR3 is CASDILGGSDKLIF. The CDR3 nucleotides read TGTGCCAGTGATATCCTGGGGGGGTCCGATAAACTCATCTTT.

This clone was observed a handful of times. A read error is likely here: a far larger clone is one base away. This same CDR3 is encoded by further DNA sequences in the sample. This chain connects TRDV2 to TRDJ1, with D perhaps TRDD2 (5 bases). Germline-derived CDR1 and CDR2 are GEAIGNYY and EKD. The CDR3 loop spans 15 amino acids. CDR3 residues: CACDTIGLHTDKLIF. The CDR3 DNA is TGTGCCTGTGACACCATTGGCCTTCACACCGACAAACTCATCTTT.

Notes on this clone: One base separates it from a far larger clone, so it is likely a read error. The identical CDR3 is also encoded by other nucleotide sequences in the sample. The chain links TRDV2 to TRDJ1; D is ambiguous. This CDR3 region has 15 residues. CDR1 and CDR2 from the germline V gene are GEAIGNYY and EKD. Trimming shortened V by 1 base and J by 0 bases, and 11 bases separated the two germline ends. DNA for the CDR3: TGTGCCTGTGACACAGTAGGGACGTACACCGATAAACTCATCTTT. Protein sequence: CACDTVGTYTDKLIF.

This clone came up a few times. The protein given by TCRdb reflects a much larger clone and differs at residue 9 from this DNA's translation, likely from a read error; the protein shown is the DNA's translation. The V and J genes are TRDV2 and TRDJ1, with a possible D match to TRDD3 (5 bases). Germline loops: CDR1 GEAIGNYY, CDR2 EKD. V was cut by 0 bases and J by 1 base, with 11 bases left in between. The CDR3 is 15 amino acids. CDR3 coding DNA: TGTGCCTGTGACACCGTGGGGTTCAGCACCGATAAACTCATCTTT. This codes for CACDTVGFSTDKLIF.

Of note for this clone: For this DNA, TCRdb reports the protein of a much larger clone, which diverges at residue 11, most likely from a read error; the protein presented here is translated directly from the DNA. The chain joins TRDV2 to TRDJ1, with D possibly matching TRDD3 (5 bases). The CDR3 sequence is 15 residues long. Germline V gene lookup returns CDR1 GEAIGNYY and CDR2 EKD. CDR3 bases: TGTGCCTGTGACACAGTGGGGACGTACACCGGTAAACTCATCTTT. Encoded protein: CACDTVGTYTGKLIF.

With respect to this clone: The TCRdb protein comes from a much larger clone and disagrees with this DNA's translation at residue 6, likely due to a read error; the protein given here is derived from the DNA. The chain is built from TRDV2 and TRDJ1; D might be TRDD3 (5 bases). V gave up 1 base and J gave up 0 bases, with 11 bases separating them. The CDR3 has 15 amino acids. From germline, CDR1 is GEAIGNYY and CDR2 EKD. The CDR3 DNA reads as TGTGCCTGTGACACGGCCGGGGAGAACACCGATAAACTCATCTTT. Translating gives CACDTAGENTDKLIF.

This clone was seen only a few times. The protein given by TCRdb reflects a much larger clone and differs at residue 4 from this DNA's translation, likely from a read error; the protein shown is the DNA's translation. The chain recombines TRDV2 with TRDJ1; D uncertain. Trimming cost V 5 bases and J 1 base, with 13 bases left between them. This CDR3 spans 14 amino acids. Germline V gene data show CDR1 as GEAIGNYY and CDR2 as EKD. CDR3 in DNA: TGTGCCTGTGGCACACTTGAGAGCACCGATAAACTCATCTTT. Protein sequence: CACGTLESTDKLIF.

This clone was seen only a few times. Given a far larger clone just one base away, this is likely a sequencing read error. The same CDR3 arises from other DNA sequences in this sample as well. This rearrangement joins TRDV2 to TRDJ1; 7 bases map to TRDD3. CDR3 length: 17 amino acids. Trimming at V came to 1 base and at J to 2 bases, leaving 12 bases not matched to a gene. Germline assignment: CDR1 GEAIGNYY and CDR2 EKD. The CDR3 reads CACDTLGGHKPTDKLIF. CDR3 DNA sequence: TGTGCCTGTGACACGCTGGGGGGCCATAAACCAACCGATAAACTCATCTTT.

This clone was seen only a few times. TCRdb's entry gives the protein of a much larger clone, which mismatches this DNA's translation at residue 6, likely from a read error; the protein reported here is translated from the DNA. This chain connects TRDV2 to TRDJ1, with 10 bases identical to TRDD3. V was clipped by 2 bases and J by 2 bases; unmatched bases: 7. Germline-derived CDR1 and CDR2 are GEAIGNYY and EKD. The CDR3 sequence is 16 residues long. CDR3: CACDSAGDTRTDKLIF. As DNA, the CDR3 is TGTGCCTGTGACAGTGCGGGGGATACGAGGACCGATAAACTCATCTTT.

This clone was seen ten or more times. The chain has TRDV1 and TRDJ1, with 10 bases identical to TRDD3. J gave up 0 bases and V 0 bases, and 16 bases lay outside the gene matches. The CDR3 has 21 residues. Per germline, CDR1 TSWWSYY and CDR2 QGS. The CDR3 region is CALGELALYWGIGEYTDKLIF. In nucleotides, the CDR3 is TGTGCTCTTGGGGAACTGGCCTTGTACTGGGGGATTGGAGAGTACACCGATAAACTCATCTTT.

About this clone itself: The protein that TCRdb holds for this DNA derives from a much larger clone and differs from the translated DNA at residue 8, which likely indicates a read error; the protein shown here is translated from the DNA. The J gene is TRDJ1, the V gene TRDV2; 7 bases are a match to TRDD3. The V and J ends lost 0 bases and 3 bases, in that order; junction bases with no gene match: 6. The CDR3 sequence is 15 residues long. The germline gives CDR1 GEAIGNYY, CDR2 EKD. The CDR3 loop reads CACDTVGEYSDKLIF. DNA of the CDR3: TGTGCCTGTGACACCGTGGGGGAATACTCCGATAAACTCATCTTT.

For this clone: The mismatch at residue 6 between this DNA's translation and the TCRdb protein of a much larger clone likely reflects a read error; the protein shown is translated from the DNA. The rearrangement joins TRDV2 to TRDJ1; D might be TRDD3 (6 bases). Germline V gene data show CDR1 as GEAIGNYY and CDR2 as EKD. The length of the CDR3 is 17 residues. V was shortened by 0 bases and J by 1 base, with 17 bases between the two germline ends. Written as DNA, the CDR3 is TGTGCCTGTGACACCGATTATAGGGGGGGAACCACCGATAAACTCATCTTT. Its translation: CACDTDYRGGTTDKLIF.

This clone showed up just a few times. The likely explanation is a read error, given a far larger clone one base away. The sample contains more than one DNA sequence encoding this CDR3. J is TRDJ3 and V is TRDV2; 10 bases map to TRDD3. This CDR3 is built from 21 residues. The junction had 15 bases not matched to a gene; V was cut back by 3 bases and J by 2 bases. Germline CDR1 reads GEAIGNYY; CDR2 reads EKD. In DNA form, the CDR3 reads TGTGCCTGTGACTCCGTAGAGGGGGATACGCGGCCCACCTGGGACACCCGACAGATGTTTTTC. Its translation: CACDSVEGDTRPTWDTRQMFF.